Presented here are 19 T cell receptor beta chains from one specimen sequenced in a study of memory CD4+ T cells and cytomegalovirus serostatus. Some clones are missing from TCRdb's copy, which holds only in-frame ones; the method was immunoSEQ multiplex PCR. The repertoire holds 56,000 or so clones, with about 81% as singletons. Single viable CD3+CD4+CD8-CD45RO+ cells were sorted as the memory CD4+ T cells. Sequenced material: memory CD4+ T cells from blood. All receptors derive from an adult in good health and CMV-seronegative.

This clone was seen just once. V and J are TRBV28 and TRBJ2-2, with D perhaps TRBD1 or TRBD2 (5 bases each). V lost 6 bases, J lost 5 bases, and 25 bases lay in between. The CDR3 sequence is 18 residues long. The germline CDR1 and CDR2 sequences are MDHEN and SYDVKM. CDR3 sequence (DNA): TGTGCCAGCAGGGCTCCGGGACGGATTTCGGAGCGTACCGGGGAGCTGTTTTTT. Protein product: CASRAPGRISERTGELFF.

The chain links TRBV7-8 to TRBJ2-7, with 8 bases matching TRBD2. Germline V gene sequence: CDR1 SGHVS, CDR2 FQNEAQ. The CDR3 totals 16 residues. Trimming at V came to 7 bases and at J to 4 bases, leaving 15 bases not matched to a gene. CDR3 bases: TGTGCCAGCACCCTAACTAGCGGATCCGGGGGATACGAGCAGTACTTC. Translating it yields CASTLTSGSGGYEQYF.

The rearrangement uses TRBV19 and TRBJ1-1; TRBD1 is a possible D gene (5 bases). Germline-derived CDR1 and CDR2 are LNHDA and SQIVND (reference sequence). The ends were cut back, 4 bases at V and 2 bases at J, with 11 bases in the middle. The CDR3 runs to 14 residues. The CDR3 here is CASSTRQLNTEAFF. CDR3 nucleotide sequence: TGTGCCAGTAGTACCCGACAGTTAAACACTGAAGCTTTCTTT.

The chain has TRBV4-2 and TRBJ1-3, with D possibly TRBD1 on 5 matching bases. This CDR3 is built from 16 residues. CDR1 and CDR2 (germline): LGHNA, YNFKEQ. Trimming removed 0 bases at V and 4 bases at J, with 13 bases between. The CDR3 bases are TGTGCCAGCAGCCAAGAAATCAGGGCAGGCGGAAACACCATATATTTT. This gives the protein CASSQEIRAGGNTIYF.

Only one count was recorded for this clone. This rearrangement joins TRBV2 to TRBJ2-5; D is uncertain. V was clipped by 6 bases and J by 5 bases, with 16 bases between them. There are 14 residues in the CDR3. Germline V gives CDR1 SNHLY, CDR2 FYNNEI. Written as DNA, the CDR3 is TGTGCCAGCAGCCTCGGACGCCTCCGGGAGACCCAGTACTTC. Translated: CASSLGRLRETQYF.

The chain joins TRBV7-2 to TRBJ2-7; D may be TRBD1 or TRBD2 (5 bases each). Germline V gives CDR1 SGHTA, CDR2 FQGNSA. This CDR3 comprises 14 residues. The ends were cut back, 5 bases at V and 0 bases at J, with 11 bases in the middle. Here the CDR3 reads CASSPGRSSYEQYF. CDR3 nucleotide sequence: TGTGCCAGCAGCCCGGGACGGAGCTCCTACGAGCAGTACTTC. The full variable domain, in which reference TRBV7-2 and TRBJ2-7 provide the parts outside the CDR3, is GAGVSQSPSNKVTEKGKDVELRCDPISGHTALYWYRQSLGQGLEFLIYFQGNSAPDKSGLPSDRFSAERTGGSVSTLTIQRTQQEDSAVYLCASSPGRSSYEQYFGPGTRLTVT.

This clone was counted a single time. The J gene is TRBJ2-1, the V gene TRBV7-2; 8 bases agree with TRBD2. The CDR3 spans 18 residues. The junction had 17 bases not matched to a gene; V was cut back by 1 base and J by 9 bases. Looked up from germline, CDR1 is SGHTA and CDR2 is FQGNSA. CDR3 bases: TGTGCCAGCAGCTTAGGCCCTCCTGGGCGGGGGGCCCAGGGTGAGCAGTTCTTC. The encoded protein is CASSLGPPGRGAQGEQFF.

The rearrangement links TRBV4-2 to TRBJ1-1; 11 bases are a match to TRBD1. V dropped 2 bases and J dropped 8; count of bases not matched to a gene: 4. The CDR3 is 14 amino acids. The V gene's germline CDR1 is LGHNA and CDR2 YNFKEQ. DNA for the CDR3: TGTGCCAGCAGCCAATCGGGACAGGGGGGAGAAGCTTTCTTT. Protein: CASSQSGQGGEAFF.

The rearrangement uses TRBV20-1 and TRBJ2-7; TRBD1 matches at 7 bases. Looked up from germline, CDR1 is DFQATT and CDR2 is SNEGSKA (reference sequence). V trimming: 6 bases; J trimming: 6 bases; junction bases outside the gene matches: 5. The CDR3 sequence is 11 residues long. The CDR3 spells CSAKGQSEQYF. The DNA of the CDR3 is TGCAGTGCGAAGGGACAGTCCGAGCAGTACTTC.

The chain has TRBV7-2 and TRBJ1-2; D perhaps matches TRBD1 (5 bases). The CDR3 is 15 amino acids. V was cut by 1 base and J by 6 bases, with 15 bases left in between. Germline-derived CDR1 and CDR2 are SGHTA and FQGNSA. The CDR3 reads CASSLVAGLRDGYTF. The CDR3, as DNA: TGTGCCAGCAGCTTAGTGGCAGGGTTAAGGGATGGCTACACCTTC.

The V and J genes are TRBV30 and TRBJ1-5, with 7 positions matching TRBD1. The CDR3 consists of 13 residues. The germline V gene encodes CDR1 GTSNPN and CDR2 SVGIG (reference sequence). J lost 4 bases, V lost 3 bases, and 3 bases had no gene match. This CDR3 reads CAWRGDSNQPQHF. The CDR3 DNA sequence: TGTGCCTGGAGGGGGGACAGTAATCAGCCCCAGCATTTT. The whole variable domain, filled in from reference TRBV30 and TRBJ1-5, reads SQTIHQWPATLVQPVGSPLSLECTVEGTSNPNLYWYRQAAGRGLQLLFYSVGIGQISSEVPQNLSASRPQDRQFILSSKKLLLSDSGFYLCAWRGDSNQPQHFGDGTRLSIL.

This clone has just one count. The chain uses TRBV7-9 and TRBJ2-7; 9 bases are shared with TRBD1. This CDR3 comprises 17 residues. The germline V gene has CDR1 SEHNR and CDR2 FQNEAQ (reference sequence). The V gene end was trimmed by 5 bases and the J gene end by 3 bases; junction bases not matched to a gene: 14. CDR3 in DNA: TGTGCCAGCAGCCCACCCTACGGGACAGGGCAGGACTACGAGCAGTACTTC. It translates to CASSPPYGTGQDYEQYF.

The V and J genes are TRBV28 and TRBJ2-7, with 8 bases that match TRBD1. The CDR3 is 14 residues long. Germline CDR1 MDHEN, CDR2 SYDVKM. The V gene end was trimmed by 2 bases and the J gene end by 3 bases; junction bases not matched to a gene: 3. The CDR3 coding sequence is TGTGCCAGCAGTTTAAGGACAGGGAACTACGAGCAGTACTTC. This gives the protein CASSLRTGNYEQYF. The full variable domain, completed using reference TRBV28 and TRBJ2-7, is DVKVTQSSRYLVKRTGEKVFLECVQDMDHENMFWYRQDPGLGLRLIYFSYDVKMKEKGDIPEGYSVSREKKERFSLILESASTNQTSMYLCASSLRTGNYEQYFGPGTRLTVT.

Here the CDR3 DNA reads TGTGCCACCACCGCGGCCAGGTCCCATGAGCAGTTCTTC. This codes for CATTAARSHEQFF. The chain links TRBV7-2 to TRBJ2-1; D not resolved. V shed 10 bases and J shed 8 bases, with 18 bases lying between them. The CDR3 contains 13 residues. Germline CDR1 and CDR2: SGHTA and FQGNSA.

This clone was seen more than once but under ten times. Written as DNA, the CDR3 is TGTGCCTGGAGTGGGGGACAGTCGAACACTGAAGCTTTCTTT. Amino acid sequence: CAWSGGQSNTEAFF. The chain has TRBV30 and TRBJ1-1; 7 bases match TRBD1. Per the germline V gene, CDR1 is GTSNPN and CDR2 is SVGIG (reference sequence). This CDR3 contains 14 residues. The junction had 3 bases not matched to a gene; V was cut back by 1 base and J by 1 base.

This rearrangement joins TRBV11-3 to TRBJ1-1; D is perhaps TRBD1 (5 bases). Germline CDR1 is SGHNT and CDR2 is YENEEA. Trimming pared 2 bases from V and 7 bases from J, leaving 11 bases between. This CDR3 contains 13 residues. DNA for the CDR3: TGTGCCAGCAGCTTATGGGGGTATAGTGAAGCTTTCTTT. This codes for CASSLWGYSEAFF.

This sequence joins TRBV7-2 and TRBJ2-1; a possible D gene is TRBD2 (6 bases). Trimming cost V 4 bases and J 7 bases, with 14 bases left between them. From germline, CDR1 is SGHTA and CDR2 FQGNSA. This CDR3 region has 14 residues. The CDR3 sequence: CASSSPGGWNEQFF. In nucleotides, the CDR3 is TGTGCCAGCAGCTCCCCCGGAGGGTGGAATGAGCAGTTCTTC. Based on the CDR3 plus reference TRBV7-2 and TRBJ2-1, the full variable domain is GAGVSQSPSNKVTEKGKDVELRCDPISGHTALYWYRQSLGQGLEFLIYFQGNSAPDKSGLPSDRFSAERTGGSVSTLTIQRTQQEDSAVYLCASSSPGGWNEQFFGPGTRLTVL.

The genes are TRBV10-3 and TRBJ2-3; TRBD2 matches at 12 bases. CDR1 is ENHRY and CDR2 is SYGVKD in the germline V gene. V lost 6 bases and J lost 0; bases outside the gene matches: 7. The length of the CDR3 is 17 residues. This CDR3 reads CAIRPGLAGSSTDTQYF. The DNA of the CDR3 is TGTGCCATCAGGCCGGGACTAGCGGGTTCTAGCACAGATACGCAGTATTTT.

CDR3 DNA sequence: TGTGCCAGCAGTCAAAGGGGGTCAGGGCAGCAGCCCCAGCATTTT. Its translation: CASSQRGSGQQPQHF. V usage is TRBV6-1 and J usage is TRBJ1-5; possibly TRBD1 for D (6 bases). Germline-derived CDR1 and CDR2 are MNHNS and SASEGT. Trimming removed 5 bases from V and 7 bases from J, with 18 bases in between. This CDR3 is built from 15 residues.